These 30 T cell receptor beta chains came from one sample sequenced in a study of blood T cells in healthy people across ages. For the second PCR, which ran for about 6 to 11 cycles, a sample-barcoded 5' primer and a J-beta primer mix were used. TCRdb processed the 5' RACE reads anew with MiXCR; each CDR3 protein has one entry. Among around 990,000 distinct CDR3 sequences listed, less than 45% were seen once. The specimen was blood. These receptor sequences come from a man aged 18 to 30 in good health.

The chain employs TRBV4-2 and TRBJ1-5; the D is unclear. V lost 3 bases and J lost 6, with 6 bases in between. The V gene's germline CDR1 is LGHNA and CDR2 YNFKEQ. This CDR3 spans 12 amino acids. The CDR3 sequence: CASSQGTQPQHF. CDR3 nucleotide sequence: TGTGCCAGCAGCCAGGGAACTCAGCCCCAGCATTTT.

This clonotype appeared a few times. V and J are TRBV6-2 or TRBV6-3 and TRBJ2-5, with 7 bases that match TRBD1. The CDR3 loop spans 13 amino acids. Losses at the gene ends were 6 bases for V and 3 bases for J; bases not matched to a gene: 4. Germline loops: CDR1 MNHEY, CDR2 SVGEGT. CDR3 coding DNA: TGTGCCAGCAGGGGGACAGTAAAAGAGACCCAGTACTTC. Translation: CASRGTVKETQYF.

This clonotype was seen a few times. V and J are TRBV6-1 and TRBJ2-7, with a possible D match to TRBD1 (6 bases). The CDR3 spans 14 residues. Trimming took 7 bases from V and 5 from J, leaving 18 bases between them. Germline loops: CDR1 MNHNS, CDR2 SASEGT. The DNA of the CDR3 is TGTGCCAGCACCCCTTATACAGGGTACGACGAGCAGTACTTC. Protein: CASTPYTGYDEQYF.

This clonotype has a count of ten or more. The V call is TRBV27, the J call TRBJ2-1, with D unresolved. This CDR3 is 15 amino acids long. Germline V lookup: CDR1 MNHEY, CDR2 SMNVEV (reference sequence). Trimming removed 2 bases from V and 8 bases from J, with 16 bases in between. CDR3 residues: CASSLTSSVLYEQFF. In nucleotides, the CDR3 is TGTGCCAGCAGTTTAACCTCCTCGGTTCTCTATGAGCAGTTCTTC.

This clonotype was found a few times. V gene TRBV20-1 combines with J gene TRBJ2-1, with D maybe TRBD1 (6 bases). Germline V gene lookup returns CDR1 DFQATT and CDR2 SNEGSKA (reference sequence). V was clipped by 6 bases and J by 9 bases, with 21 bases between them. There are 14 residues in the CDR3. CDR3 DNA sequence: TGCAGTGCCATTAAAGGACAGAGTGGTACTGAGCAGTTCTTC. Its translation: CSAIKGQSGTEQFF.

V gene TRBV27 combines with J gene TRBJ1-5; unclear D gene. V shed 0 bases and J shed 0 bases, with 12 bases lying between them. The germline V gene encodes CDR1 MNHEY and CDR2 SMNVEV (reference sequence). This CDR3 has 17 residues. The CDR3 spells CASSLSTLGNSNQPQHF. DNA for the CDR3: TGTGCCAGCAGTTTATCGACTTTGGGAAATAGCAATCAGCCCCAGCATTTT.

This chain uses TRBV6-2 or TRBV6-3 with TRBJ2-1; 9 bases line up with TRBD1. This CDR3 spans 16 amino acids. J lost 4 bases, V lost 3 bases, and 7 bases had no gene match. Per the germline V gene, CDR1 is MNHEY and CDR2 is SVGEGT. In nucleotides, the CDR3 is TGTGCCAGCAGTTATTCCGACAGGGGGGGGTACAATGAGCAGTTCTTC. It specifies CASSYSDRGGYNEQFF.

In its sample, this clonotype was seen a few times. The CDR3 sequence is CASSAGQGHYGYTF. The CDR3 nucleotides are TGTGCCAGCAGCGCGGGACAGGGGCACTATGGCTACACCTTC. This chain uses TRBV9 with TRBJ1-2; 10 bases are a match to TRBD1. This CDR3 spans 14 amino acids. V was clipped by 3 bases and J by 3 bases; unmatched bases: 2. Germline-derived CDR1 and CDR2 are SGDLS and YYNGEE. Looking up the rest from reference TRBV9 and TRBJ1-2 gives the full variable domain: DSGVTQTPKHLITATGQRVTLRCSPRSGDLSVYWYQQSLDQGLQFLIQYYNGEERAKGNILERFSAQQFPDLHSELNLSSLELGDSALYFCASSAGQGHYGYTFGSGTRLTVV.

This chain uses TRBV12-3 or TRBV12-4 with TRBJ1-1; D possibly corresponds to TRBD1 (6 bases). The germline V and J ends were trimmed by 4 bases and 4 bases, with 19 bases remaining between them. The CDR3 has 16 residues. CDR3 amino acids: CASSSGQGLLGTEAFF. The CDR3 coding sequence is TGTGCCAGCAGTTCGGGTCAGGGGCTTCTGGGCACTGAAGCTTTCTTT.

This clonotype turned up a few times. The gene calls are TRBV6-1 and TRBJ1-1; possible D gene TRBD1, 6 bases. The germline V gene has CDR1 MNHNS and CDR2 SASEGT. This CDR3 is 11 amino acids long. V was pared by 10 bases and J by 5 bases, with 11 bases between. The DNA of the CDR3 is TGTGCCACGGGGGCGCGGACTGAAGCTTTCTTT. It translates to CATGARTEAFF.

This clonotype turned up a few times. The J gene is TRBJ2-1, the V gene TRBV4-1, with 13 bases that match TRBD2. The CDR3 totals 18 residues. Germline V CDR1 and CDR2: MGHRA, YSYEKL. V lost 6 bases, J lost 5 bases, and 13 bases stayed unmatched. CDR3 DNA sequence: TGCGCCAGCAGTAAGACTAGCGGGGGGCCTACCGTCAACAATGAGCAGTTCTTC. This codes for CASSKTSGGPTVNNEQFF.

This clonotype was seen a handful of times. The rearrangement links TRBV15 to TRBJ2-5; unclear D gene. CDR1 and CDR2 (germline): LNHNV, YYDKDF (reference sequence). The V end lost 2 bases, the J end lost 5 bases, and 9 bases lay between the germline ends. The CDR3 totals 13 residues. The CDR3 sequence is CATSRNIGETQYF. CDR3 coding DNA: TGTGCCACCAGCAGAAACATCGGGGAGACCCAGTACTTC.

This clonotype appeared a few times. The chain joins TRBV20-1 to TRBJ2-1; 10 bases map to TRBD2. Germline V lookup: CDR1 DFQATT, CDR2 SNEGSKA (reference sequence). V was pared by 1 base and J by 0 bases, with 3 bases of the junction left unmatched. CDR3 length: 16 amino acids. In nucleotides, the CDR3 is TGCAGTGCTAGAGGGCTAGCGGGGGCCTCCTACAATGAGCAGTTCTTC. Protein sequence: CSARGLAGASYNEQFF.

This clonotype appeared a few times. The chain joins TRBV28 to TRBJ1-3, with D uncertain. The CDR3 sequence is 16 residues long. Germline-derived CDR1 and CDR2 are MDHEN and SYDVKM. V dropped 3 bases and J dropped 0 bases, with 12 bases sitting between them. The CDR3 reads CASSFREGSSGNTIYF. DNA for the CDR3: TGTGCCAGCAGTTTCCGGGAGGGAAGCTCTGGAAACACCATATATTTT.

This clonotype was observed a few times. The V call is TRBV5-1, the J call TRBJ1-2; unclear D gene. Germline CDR1 and CDR2: SGHRS and YFSETQ. The CDR3 consists of 19 residues. With 0 bases removed from V and 6 bases from J, the gap between germline ends came to 27 bases. In DNA form, the CDR3 reads TGCGCCAGCAGCTTGGCTACCCAGGCCGGAAGGGAGCTTCTAGATGGCTACACCTTC. This encodes CASSLATQAGRELLDGYTF.

There are a few counts of this clonotype. The chain recombines TRBV20-1 with TRBJ2-1; D is undetermined. The CDR3 extends over 10 amino acids. Germline CDR1 and CDR2: DFQATT and SNEGSKA (reference sequence). DNA of the CDR3: TGCAGCGCCTATTACAATGAGCAGTTCTTC. Amino acids: CSAYYNEQFF.

This chain joins TRBV6-1 and TRBJ1-1; a possible D gene is TRBD1 (6 bases). Trimming removed 6 bases at V and 0 bases at J, with 11 bases between. The CDR3 has 14 residues. Per the germline V gene, CDR1 is MNHNS and CDR2 is SASEGT. CDR3 DNA: TGTGCCAGCAGAGGGGGGAACATGAACACTGAAGCTTTCTTT. Translated: CASRGGNMNTEAFF.

The gene calls are TRBV27 and TRBJ1-5; D is perhaps TRBD1 (5 bases). The ends were cut back, 0 bases at V and 5 bases at J, with 8 bases in the middle. Germline-derived CDR1 and CDR2 are MNHEY and SMNVEV (reference sequence). The CDR3 is 14 amino acids. CDR3 sequence reads: CASSLSTVYQPQHF. The CDR3 DNA reads as TGTGCCAGCAGTTTATCGACAGTGTATCAGCCCCAGCATTTT.

The gene calls are TRBV29-1 and TRBJ2-3; possible D gene TRBD1, 5 bases. V was clipped by 4 bases and J by 7 bases, with 15 bases between them. Germline CDR1 reads SQVTM; CDR2 reads ANQGSEA. There are 13 residues in the CDR3. CDR3 loop: CSVGNRLSHTQYF. The CDR3 nucleotides read TGCAGCGTTGGGAACAGGTTGTCTCATACGCAGTATTTT.

The table lists this clonotype with a few counts. The rearrangement links TRBV27 to TRBJ2-1; the match to TRBD2 covers 13 bases. Trimming cost V 2 bases and J 4 bases; bases outside gene matches: 2. This CDR3 contains 16 residues. Germline lookup yields CDR1 MNHEY and CDR2 SMNVEV (reference sequence). CDR3 bases: TGTGCCAGCAGTTTACTGACTAGCGGGGGGTACAATGAGCAGTTCTTC. Its translation is CASSLLTSGGYNEQFF.

The DNA for the CDR3 is TGCGCCAGCAGCCTAAACAGGGACCACTGCAATGAGCAGTTCTTC. Protein sequence: CASSLNRDHCNEQFF. J is TRBJ2-1 and V is TRBV4-3; weak D call: TRBD1 (6 bases). Germline V CDR1 and CDR2: LGHNA, YSLEER. This CDR3 has 15 amino acids. Trimming cost V 4 bases and J 6 bases, with 16 bases left between them.

The table lists this clonotype with a few counts. The J gene is TRBJ2-3, the V gene TRBV3-1, with a weak D call TRBD2 (6 bases). CDR1 and CDR2 (germline): LGHDT, YNNKEL (reference sequence). With 8 bases removed from V and 0 bases from J, the gap between germline ends came to 15 bases. This CDR3 spans 15 amino acids. The CDR3 DNA follows: TGTGCCAGCCGACTCAGTGGGGGGAGCACAGATACGCAGTATTTT. This encodes CASRLSGGSTDTQYF.

This clonotype was counted only a few times. This rearrangement joins TRBV9 to TRBJ2-3; no firm D call. CDR1 and CDR2 from the germline V gene are SGDLS and YYNGEE. The CDR3 is 12 amino acids. V lost 3 bases, J lost 6 bases, and 8 bases lay in between. CDR3 DNA sequence: TGTGCCAGCAGCGAGTACGGGGATACGCAGTATTTT. Protein sequence: CASSEYGDTQYF.

The V call is TRBV20-1, the J call TRBJ2-4; no clear D gene. The CDR3 consists of 13 residues. Germline CDR1 and CDR2: DFQATT and SNEGSKA (reference sequence). The germline V and J ends were trimmed by 3 bases and 0 bases, with 6 bases remaining between them. The CDR3 loop reads CSARLLAKNIQYF. Here the CDR3 DNA reads TGCAGTGCTAGGCTCCTAGCCAAAAACATTCAGTACTTC.

The chain employs TRBV6-2 or TRBV6-3 and TRBJ2-5; unclear D gene. This CDR3 is 15 amino acids long. The V gene's germline CDR1 is MNHEY and CDR2 SVGEGT. The ends were cut back, 6 bases at V and 1 base at J, with 15 bases in the middle. CDR3 in DNA: TGTGCCAGCAGCCTACTCTGGCGGATCCAAGAGACCCAGTACTTC. This sequence encodes CASSLLWRIQETQYF.

As for this clonotype: At one end, the junction sequence differs from germline, possibly due to a read error. This chain uses TRBV29-1 with TRBJ1-1, with D perhaps TRBD1 (6 bases). The CDR3 runs to 14 residues. CDR1 is SQVTM, CDR2 ANQGSEA, per germline. This CDR3 is CCVVNTGFVTEAFF. CDR3 DNA: TGCTGCGTCGTCAACACAGGGTTTGTGACTGAAGCTTTCTTT.

The chain is built from TRBV20-1 and TRBJ2-7, with 8 positions matching TRBD2. TRBJ2-4 matches the DNA end more closely, so the J call is doubtful. Germline CDR1 reads DFQATT; CDR2 reads SNEGSKA (reference sequence). There are 15 residues in the CDR3. CDR3 coding DNA: TGCAGTGCTAGAGATGGGCGGGGGGCCCAGGACATTCAGTACTTC. Translating gives CSARDGRGAQDIQYF.

This clonotype turned up a few times. Relative to the germline gene, one junction end is altered; a read error may explain this. The rearrangement links TRBV7-3 to TRBJ1-1, with D perhaps matching TRBD1 (6 bases). CDR1 is SGHTA, CDR2 FQGTGA, per germline. This CDR3 is 14 amino acids long. CDR3 in amino acids: CASSVTGSGTEAFF. DNA of the CDR3: TGTGCCAGCAGCGTAACAGGGTCAGGCACTGAAGCTTTCTTT.

This clonotype has a handful of counts. This chain joins TRBV4-3 and TRBJ1-2; D remains unclear. The germline CDR1 and CDR2 sequences are LGHNA and YSLEER. The CDR3 runs 13 residues. V was clipped by 4 bases and J by 3 bases, with 9 bases between them. The CDR3 spells CASSRSEYYGYTF. The CDR3 nucleotides read TGCGCCAGCAGCCGAAGCGAGTACTATGGCTACACCTTC.

The chain is built from TRBV12-5 and TRBJ2-1; D gene unclear. Germline V gene sequence: CDR1 LGHNT, CDR2 FRNRAP. Trimming left V 1 base short and J 8 bases short, with 6 bases between. The CDR3 length is 12 residues. CDR3 DNA sequence: TGTGCTAGTGGTTTGGGTTTCTATGAGCAGTTCTTC. Protein: CASGLGFYEQFF. The full variable domain, in which reference TRBV12-5 and TRBJ2-1 provide the parts outside the CDR3, is DARVTQTPRHKVTEMGQEVTMRCQPILGHNTVFWYRQTMMQGLELLAYFRNRAPLDDSGMPKDRFSAEMPDATLATLKIQPSEPRDSAVYFCASGLGFYEQFFGPGTRLTVL.